The clone carrying this T cell receptor (beta chain) was recorded once. Its antigen is undetermined. Time point defined: cycle 4 day 1 (C4D1), after five to seven weeks of nivolumab. Following autologous stem cell transplantation, relapse occurred in every patient, and exposure to brentuximab vedotin varied. Method: immunoSEQ multiplex PCR; TCRdb's copy keeps in-frame clones and lacks some. There are some 93,000 clones in the sample; under 85% occur only once, and 15% to 20% lies in the top ten. These data come from a study of PD-1 blockade in classical Hodgkin lymphoma. This CDR3 contains 16 residues. V lost 0 bases and J 4 bases, leaving 14 bases between the germline ends. From germline, CDR1 is SGDLS and CDR2 YYNGEE. Study-wide results and caveats: The baseline diversity of complete responders showed similarity to that of newly diagnosed patients.

This sample comprised peripheral blood mononuclear cells (PBMCs), obtained before the fourth cycle of nivolumab. This clonotype was obtained from a human donor with classical Hodgkin lymphoma. The V and J genes are TRBV9 and TRBJ2-1; D ambiguous. The CDR3 sequence is CASSVAPPKIYNEQFF. CDR3 nucleotides: TGTGCCAGCAGCGTAGCCCCCCCAAAAATTTACAATGAGCAGTTCTTC.